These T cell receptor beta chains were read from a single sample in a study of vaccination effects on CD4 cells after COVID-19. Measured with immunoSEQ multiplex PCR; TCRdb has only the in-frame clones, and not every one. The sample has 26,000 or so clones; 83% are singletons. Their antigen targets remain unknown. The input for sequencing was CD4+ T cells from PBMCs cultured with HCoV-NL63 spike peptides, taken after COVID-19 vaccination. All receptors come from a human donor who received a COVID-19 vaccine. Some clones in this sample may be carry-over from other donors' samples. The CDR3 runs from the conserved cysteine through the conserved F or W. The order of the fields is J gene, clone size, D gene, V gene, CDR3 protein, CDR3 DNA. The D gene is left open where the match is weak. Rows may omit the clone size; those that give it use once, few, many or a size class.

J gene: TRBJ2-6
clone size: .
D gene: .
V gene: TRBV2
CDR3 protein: CASSEWMRAGANVLTF
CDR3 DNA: TGTGCCAGCAGTGAATGGATGAGGGCTGGGGCCAACGTCCTGACTTTC

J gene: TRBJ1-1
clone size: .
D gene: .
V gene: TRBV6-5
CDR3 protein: CASSYSTGDTEAFF
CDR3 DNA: TGTGCCAGCAGCTATTCGACAGGAGACACTGAAGCTTTCTTT

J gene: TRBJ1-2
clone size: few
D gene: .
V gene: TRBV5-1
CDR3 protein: CASREGGLPYGYTF
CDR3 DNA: TGCGCCAGCAGAGAAGGGGGTCTCCCTTATGGCTACACCTTC

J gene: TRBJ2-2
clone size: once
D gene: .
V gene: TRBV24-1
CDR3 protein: CATSSAQKAGELFF
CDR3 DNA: TGTGCCACCAGTTCGGCTCAAAAGGCCGGGGAGCTGTTTTTT

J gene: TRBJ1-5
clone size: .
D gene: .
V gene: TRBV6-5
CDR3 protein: CASSTITIGNQPQHF
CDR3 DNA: TGTGCCAGCAGTACTATCACCATTGGCAATCAGCCCCAGCATTTT

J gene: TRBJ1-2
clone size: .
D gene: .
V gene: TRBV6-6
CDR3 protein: CASSLGTTYGYTF
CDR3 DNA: TGTGCCAGCAGCCTCGGGACGACCTATGGCTACACCTTC

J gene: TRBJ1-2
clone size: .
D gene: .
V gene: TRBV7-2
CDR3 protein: CASSLRLGTGGYTF
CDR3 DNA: TGTGCCAGCAGCTTACGCCTGGGGACCGGTGGCTACACCTTC

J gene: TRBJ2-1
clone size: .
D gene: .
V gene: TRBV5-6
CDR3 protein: CASSLVVSYNEQFF
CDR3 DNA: TGTGCCAGCAGCTTAGTCGTCAGCTACAATGAGCAGTTCTTC

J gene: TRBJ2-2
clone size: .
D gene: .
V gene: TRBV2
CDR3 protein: CASSARRGTGELFF
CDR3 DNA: TGTGCCAGCAGTGCGAGGAGGGGCACCGGGGAGCTGTTTTTT

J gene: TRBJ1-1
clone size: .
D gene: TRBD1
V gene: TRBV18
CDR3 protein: CASSPLTGITEAFF
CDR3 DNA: TGTGCCAGCTCACCACTGACAGGGATCACTGAAGCTTTCTTT